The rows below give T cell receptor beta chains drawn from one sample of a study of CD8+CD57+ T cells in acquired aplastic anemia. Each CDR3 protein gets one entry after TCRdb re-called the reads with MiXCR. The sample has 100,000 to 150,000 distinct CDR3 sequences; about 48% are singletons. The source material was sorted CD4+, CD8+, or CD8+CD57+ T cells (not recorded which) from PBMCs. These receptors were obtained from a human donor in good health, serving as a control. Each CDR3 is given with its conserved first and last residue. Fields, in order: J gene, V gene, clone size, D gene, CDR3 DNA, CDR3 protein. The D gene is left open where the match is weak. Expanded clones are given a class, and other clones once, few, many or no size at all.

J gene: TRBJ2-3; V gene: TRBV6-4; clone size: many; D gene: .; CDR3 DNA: TGTGCCAGCAGCCAGGGGTTTCGGACAGATACGCAGTATTTT; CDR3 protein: CASSQGFRTDTQYF
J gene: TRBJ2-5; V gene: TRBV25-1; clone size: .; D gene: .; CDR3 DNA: TGTGCCAGCATAGGGGGGGATCAAGAGACCCAGTACTTC; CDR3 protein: CASIGGDQETQYF
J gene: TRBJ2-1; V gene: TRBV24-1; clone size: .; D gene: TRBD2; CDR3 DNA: TGTGCCACCAAGACTAGCGGGGGCAATGAGCAGTTCTTC; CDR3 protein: CATKTSGGNEQFF
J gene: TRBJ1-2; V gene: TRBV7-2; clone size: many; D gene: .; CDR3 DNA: TGTGCCAGCAGCTCTTGGGTCCTCCGCGGGGGAGGCTACACCTTC; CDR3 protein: CASSSWVLRGGGYTF
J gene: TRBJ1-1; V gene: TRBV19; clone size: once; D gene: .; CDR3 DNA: TGTGCCAGTAGTATTCGGTCCAGGTTGAACACTGAAGCTTTCTTT; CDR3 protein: CASSIRSRLNTEAFF
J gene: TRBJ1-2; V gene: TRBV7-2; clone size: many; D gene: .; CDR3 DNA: TGTGCCAGCAGCCCCACCGTAGTATCGTACTATGGCTACACCTTC; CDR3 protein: CASSPTVVSYYGYTF
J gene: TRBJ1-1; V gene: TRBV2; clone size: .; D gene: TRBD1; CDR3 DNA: TGTGCCAGCCTATGGCAGACAGGGGCGAACACTGAAGCTTTCTTT; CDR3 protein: CASLWQTGANTEAFF
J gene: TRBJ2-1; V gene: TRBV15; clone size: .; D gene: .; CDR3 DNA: TGTGCCACCAGCAGGGGGACGGGGGCCAGTAATGAGCAGTTCTTC; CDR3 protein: CATSRGTGASNEQFF
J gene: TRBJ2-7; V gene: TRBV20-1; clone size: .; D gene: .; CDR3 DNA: TGCAGTGCTAGAGATCTCTTCGGAAACTACGAGCAGTACTTC; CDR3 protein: CSARDLFGNYEQYF
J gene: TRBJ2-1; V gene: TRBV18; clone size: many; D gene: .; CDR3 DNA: TGTGCCAGCTCACCGGACTCCACGGTGGGTGAGCAGTTCTTC; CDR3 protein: CASSPDSTVGEQFF
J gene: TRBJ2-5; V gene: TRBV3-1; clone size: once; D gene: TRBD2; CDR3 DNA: TGTGCCAGCAGCCTACTAGCGGGCCAAGAGACCCAGTACTTC; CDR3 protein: CASSLLAGQETQYF
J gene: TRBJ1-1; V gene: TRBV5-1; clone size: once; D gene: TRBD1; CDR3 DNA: TGCGCCAGCAGCTTGGCACCGGGACAGGGGGTTGAAGCTTTCTTT; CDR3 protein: CASSLAPGQGVEAFF
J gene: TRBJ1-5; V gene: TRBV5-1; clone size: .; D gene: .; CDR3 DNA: TGCGCCAGCAGCTTGGAACCTGCAGGGGCGGAGGAGACCCAGCATTTT; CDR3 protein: CASSLEPAGAEETQHF
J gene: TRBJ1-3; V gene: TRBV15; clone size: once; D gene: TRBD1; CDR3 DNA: TGTGCCACCAGCAGAGACCAGGGGGCTGGAAACACCATATATTTT; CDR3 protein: CATSRDQGAGNTIYF
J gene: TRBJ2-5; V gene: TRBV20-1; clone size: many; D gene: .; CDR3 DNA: TGCAGTGCTAGACACAGCTTCCAAGAGACCCAGTACTTC; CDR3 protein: CSARHSFQETQYF
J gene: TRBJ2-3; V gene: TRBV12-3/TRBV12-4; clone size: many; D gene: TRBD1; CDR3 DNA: TGTGCCAGCAGTCCTACAGGGGGCATGCGCGCAGATACGCAGTATTTT; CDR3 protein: CASSPTGGMRADTQYF
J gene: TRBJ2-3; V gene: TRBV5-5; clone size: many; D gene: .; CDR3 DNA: TGTGCCAGCAGCCTTACCGGGACCCACGGGGATACGCAGTATTTT; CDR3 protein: CASSLTGTHGDTQYF
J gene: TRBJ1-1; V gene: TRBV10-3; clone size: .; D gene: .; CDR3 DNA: TGTGCCATCAGCTACGGGGGGAACACTGAAGCTTTCTTT; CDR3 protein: CAISYGGNTEAFF
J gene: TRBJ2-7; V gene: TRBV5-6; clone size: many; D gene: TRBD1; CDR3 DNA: TGTGCCAGCAGTGGACAGGGACCCTTATCCTACGAGCAGTACTTC; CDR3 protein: CASSGQGPLSYEQYF
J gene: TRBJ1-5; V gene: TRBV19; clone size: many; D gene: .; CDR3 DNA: TGTGCCAGTAGTAAAGAGTGGGGCAATCAGCCCCAGCATTTT; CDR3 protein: CASSKEWGNQPQHF
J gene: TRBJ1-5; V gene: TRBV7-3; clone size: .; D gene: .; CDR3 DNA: TGTGCCAGCAGCTTAATGGTGGGTATGCGGCCCCAGCATTTT; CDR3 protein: CASSLMVGMRPQHF
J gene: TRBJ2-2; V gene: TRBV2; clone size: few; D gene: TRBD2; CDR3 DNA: TGTGCCAGCAGTGTGACTAGCGGTAACACCGGGGAGCTGTTTTTT; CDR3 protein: CASSVTSGNTGELFF